Presented here are 8 T cell receptor beta chains from one specimen sequenced in a study of Ad26.COV2.S vaccination and SARS-CoV-2 variants. Treatment meaning: over 15 received Ad26.COV2.S at low or high dose, single or two shots; 5 received placebo; per-sample allocation not given. Samples analyzed were those drawn on day 63 after the first vaccine or placebo injection. The repertoire was sequenced with immunoSEQ multiplex PCR; TCRdb's copy has only in-frame clones and lacks some. The data hold 400,000 to 500,000 clones, with over 75% observed a single time. Sequenced material: peripheral blood, taken in a trial of Ad26.COV2.S vaccine versus placebo. All receptors come from a person aged 18-65 years who received the Ad26.COV2.S COVID-19 vaccine or a placebo.

J is TRBJ1-2 and V is TRBV29-1; TRBD1 aligns across 7 bases. From germline, CDR1 is SQVTM and CDR2 ANQGSEA. CDR3 length: 13 amino acids. The junction had 10 bases not matched to a gene; V was cut back by 6 bases and J by 6 bases. CDR3 bases: TGCAGCGTCGAGGAGGGGGCGGCAGATGGCTACACCTTC. This gives the protein CSVEEGAADGYTF.

The rearrangement uses TRBV3-1 (or the pseudogene TRBV3-2) and TRBJ2-3; D call uncertain. The CDR3 is made up of 12 amino acids. The germline V gene encodes CDR1 LGHDT and CDR2 YNNKEL (reference sequence). V lost 4 bases, J lost 2 bases, and 4 bases lay in between. In nucleotides, the CDR3 is TGTGCCAGCAGCCTTGCCACAGATACGCAGTATTTT. This codes for CASSLATDTQYF.

The chain recombines TRBV9 with TRBJ2-1; 10 nucleotides line up with TRBD1. V lost 4 bases and J lost 3; bases outside the gene matches: 7. Germline values: CDR1 SGDLS, CDR2 YYNGEE. CDR3 length: 16 residues. CDR3 in amino acids: CASSPGTGENYNEQFF. The CDR3 bases are TGTGCCAGCAGCCCCGGGACAGGGGAAAACTACAATGAGCAGTTCTTC.

The chain has TRBV6-2 or TRBV6-3 and TRBJ1-6; tentatively, D is TRBD1 (5 bases). The length of the CDR3 is 14 residues. The V gene's germline CDR1 is MNHEY and CDR2 SVGEGT. V was cut by 0 bases and J by 9 bases, with 9 bases left in between. CDR3 DNA sequence: TGTGCCAGCAGTTACTCTTATCAGGGTTCACCCCTCCACTTT. As protein: CASSYSYQGSPLHF.

The rearrangement uses TRBV30 and TRBJ1-1; possibly TRBD1 for D (6 bases). CDR1 is GTSNPN and CDR2 is SVGIG in the germline V gene (reference sequence). The CDR3 has 13 amino acids. V was trimmed by 3 bases and J by 8 bases, leaving 16 bases between them. The CDR3 sequence: CAWRSAGAGEAFF. The CDR3 bases are TGTGCCTGGAGATCCGCGGGGGCGGGAGAAGCTTTCTTT.

The rearrangement uses TRBV10-3 and TRBJ2-2, with 8 bases that match TRBD1. V dropped 6 bases and J dropped 5; count of bases not matched to a gene: 2. Germline V CDR1 and CDR2: ENHRY, SYGVKD. CDR3 size: 13 residues. The CDR3 here is CAIRDRDTGELFF. CDR3 in DNA: TGTGCCATCAGGGACAGGGATACCGGGGAGCTGTTTTTT.

The V gene is TRBV4-3, the J gene TRBJ2-7; D is unclear. CDR1 is LGHNA and CDR2 is YSLEER in the germline V gene. V was shortened by 0 bases and J by 2 bases, with 8 bases between the two germline ends. The CDR3 length is 14 residues. The CDR3 DNA sequence: TGCGCCAGCAGCCAAGATGCAGAGACCTACGAGCAGTACTTC. Protein: CASSQDAETYEQYF.

V usage is TRBV5-1 and J usage is TRBJ2-5; tentative D call: TRBD1 (6 bases). The CDR3 is 14 amino acids. Trimming left V 5 bases short and J 3 bases short, with 14 bases between. Germline CDR1 SGHRS, CDR2 YFSETQ. The chain's CDR3 is CASRGTQGKETQYF. CDR3 nucleotide sequence: TGCGCCAGCAGGGGTACTCAGGGGAAAGAGACCCAGTACTTC.